These 31 T cell receptor beta chains came from one sample sequenced in a study of radiation and T cells in renal cell carcinoma. Time point given: blood 2 weeks post-SBRT. Noted treatment: 15 Gy SBRT to primary tumor, nephrectomy 4 weeks later. Profiled with immunoSEQ multiplex PCR; TCRdb holds only in-frame clones, not every one. The sample lists 45,000 to 55,000 clones, 80% occurring once. Material: blood, obtained from a patient whose treatment included radiotherapy and nephrectomy. The receptors stem from a woman in her sixties or seventies with renal cell carcinoma.

V and J are TRBV5-1 and TRBJ2-5, with 7 bases aligning to TRBD2. The J call may be incorrect, as the DNA end agrees better with TRBJ2-7. From germline, CDR1 is SGHRS and CDR2 YFSETQ. CDR3 length: 14 residues. The CDR3 reads CASSFRPGGYEQYF. The CDR3 DNA sequence: TGCGCCAGCAGCTTCCGGCCGGGGGGCTACGAGCAGTACTTC.

This chain connects TRBV5-6 to TRBJ1-1, with no clear D. The CDR3 has 13 residues. Germline CDR1 SGHDT, CDR2 YYEEEE. With 6 bases removed from V and 1 base from J, the gap between germline ends came to 10 bases. The CDR3 region is CASTLTENTEAFF. Written as DNA, the CDR3 is TGTGCCAGCACCCTGACTGAGAACACTGAAGCTTTCTTT.

The chain joins TRBV5-8 to TRBJ2-5; TRBD2 matches 14 bases. V shed 4 bases, J shed 5 bases, and the junction held 4 bases outside the gene matches. Germline V CDR1 and CDR2: SGHTS, YDEGEE. CDR3 length: 15 residues. The DNA for the CDR3 is TGTGCCAGCAGCCAGGGACTAGCGGGGGTTGAGACCCAGTACTTC. Translating it yields CASSQGLAGVETQYF.

The chain carries TRBV7-9 and TRBJ1-2, with TRBD1 matching 8 bases. V lost 5 bases, J lost 4 bases, and 9 bases stayed unmatched. The CDR3 contains 15 residues. Germline lookup yields CDR1 SEHNR and CDR2 FQNEAQ (reference sequence). The CDR3 spells CASSTSTGDGYGYTF. The CDR3 nucleotides read TGTGCCAGCAGCACTTCGACAGGGGATGGCTATGGCTACACCTTC.

The rearrangement uses TRBV18 and TRBJ2-3; 10 positions match TRBD1. This CDR3 comprises 17 residues. The germline V gene encodes CDR1 KGHSH and CDR2 LQKENI. V was clipped by 4 bases and J by 3 bases; unmatched bases: 10. CDR3 nucleotide sequence: TGTGCCAGCTCACGAACCTCTCCGGGACAGGGGACAGATACGCAGTATTTT. This translates into CASSRTSPGQGTDTQYF.

The V gene is TRBV19, the J gene TRBJ2-1, with 14 bases matching TRBD2. The V gene end was trimmed by 4 bases and the J gene end by 7 bases; junction bases not matched to a gene: 6. The CDR3 spans 16 residues. Germline lookup yields CDR1 LNHDA and CDR2 SQIVND (reference sequence). The CDR3 spells CASSKTGLAGDNEQFF. As DNA, the CDR3 is TGTGCCAGTAGTAAAACGGGACTAGCGGGAGATAATGAGCAGTTCTTC.

J is TRBJ2-7 and V is TRBV21-1. TRBV21-1 constitutes a pseudogene. The CDR3 extends over 19 amino acids. The CDR3 DNA is TGTGCCAGCAGCAAAGTCTTCGGGGCCGACAGCGTCACAACCTACGAGCAGTACTTC. Protein: CASSKVFGADSVTTYEQYF.

The chain recombines TRBV6-5 with TRBJ2-7; D unclear. V was shortened by 6 bases and J by 8 bases, with 20 bases between the two germline ends. The germline V gene has CDR1 MNHEY and CDR2 SVGAGI. The CDR3 has 14 residues. The CDR3 DNA follows: TGTGCCAGCAGAGAAGATCGCCGCCCTACCAAGCAGTACTTC. It translates to CASREDRRPTKQYF.

CDR3 amino acids: CASSTGGVHLSGANVLTF. CDR3 nucleotide sequence: TGTGCCAGTAGTACCGGGGGGGTCCACCTCTCTGGGGCCAACGTCCTGACTTTC. This chain joins TRBV19 and TRBJ2-6; TRBD2 matches 8 bases. This CDR3 is 18 amino acids long. With 4 bases clipped from V and 0 bases from J, the junction kept 8 bases outside the gene matches. Germline CDR1 is LNHDA and CDR2 is SQIVND (reference sequence).

This clone was picked up one time. The chain is built from TRBV29-1 and TRBJ2-5; TRBD1 aligns across 9 bases. Germline CDR1 reads SQVTM; CDR2 reads ANQGSEA. The CDR3 is made up of 14 amino acids. With V trimmed by 6 bases and J by 2 bases, 7 bases remained unmatched. CDR3 coding DNA: TGCAGCGTGGCCGGGACAGGGAGACAAGAGACCCAGTACTTC. Translated: CSVAGTGRQETQYF.

Turning to this clone: Germline is not matched at one junction end, which may reflect a read error. This rearrangement joins TRBV29-1 to TRBJ2-3; maybe TRBD2 (6 bases). Germline assignment: CDR1 SQVTM and CDR2 ANQGSEA. The CDR3 loop spans 15 amino acids. CDR3 protein: CSIDPGDFGPDTQYF. The DNA of the CDR3 is TGCAGCATTGACCCCGGGGACTTCGGACCAGATACGCAGTATTTT.

The J gene is TRBJ2-2, the V gene TRBV29-1; no clear D. CDR1 is SQVTM and CDR2 is ANQGSEA in the germline V gene. V lost 8 bases, J lost 4 bases, and 14 bases lay in between. This CDR3 contains 13 residues. The CDR3: CSHWSRITGELFF. The CDR3 region has the DNA TGCAGCCACTGGTCCAGGATCACCGGGGAGCTGTTTTTT.

This rearrangement joins TRBV27 to TRBJ2-7; D call uncertain. Trimming removed 5 bases from V and 2 bases from J, with 4 bases in between. Germline lookup yields CDR1 MNHEY and CDR2 SMNVEV (reference sequence). This CDR3 has 11 amino acids. The CDR3 nucleotides are TGTGCCAGCAGTCTAACCTACGAGCAGTACTTC. It specifies CASSLTYEQYF.

The chain links TRBV6-1 to TRBJ1-1, with D hard to call. In germline, CDR1 is MNHNS, CDR2 SASEGT. Trimming pared 8 bases from V and 4 bases from J, leaving 17 bases between. The CDR3 totals 14 residues. DNA of the CDR3: TGTGCCAGCGGTGGAGCAGCTTCGAGCACTGAAGCTTTCTTT. It specifies CASGGAASSTEAFF.

V is TRBV5-1 and J is TRBJ2-1, with 9 bases fitting TRBD1. Germline trimming cut 0 bases from V and 9 bases from J; bases unmatched to any gene: 7. CDR3 size: 15 residues. Germline CDR1 and CDR2: SGHRS and YFSETQ. The CDR3 DNA sequence: TGCGCCAGCAGCTTGGCTTGGGACAGGGCTGGTGAGCAGTTCTTC. Amino acid sequence: CASSLAWDRAGEQFF.

In DNA, the CDR3 is TGTGCCAGCATTGGTAGGGCAGATACGCAGTATTTT. Protein: CASIGRADTQYF. The chain joins TRBV6-5 to TRBJ2-3; no clear D gene. CDR3 length: 12 residues. CDR1 MNHEY and CDR2 SVGAGI come from the germline V gene. The germline V and J ends were trimmed by 7 bases and 4 bases, with 9 bases remaining between them.

This chain joins TRBV5-1 and TRBJ2-7; a possible D gene is TRBD1 (6 bases). The CDR3 totals 15 residues. CDR1 is SGHRS, CDR2 YFSETQ, per germline. Trimming shortened V by 0 bases and J by 2 bases, and 12 bases separated the two germline ends. CDR3 in amino acids: CASSLDQGPTYEQYF. DNA of the CDR3: TGCGCCAGCAGCTTGGATCAGGGGCCGACCTACGAGCAGTACTTC. The whole variable domain, filled in from reference TRBV5-1 and TRBJ2-7, reads KAGVTQTPRYLIKTRGQQVTLSCSPISGHRSVSWYQQTPGQGLQFLFEYFSETQRNKGNFPGRFSGRQFSNSRSEMNVSTLELGDSALYLCASSLDQGPTYEQYFGPGTRLTVT.

The J gene is TRBJ2-7, the V gene TRBV5-5; TRBD1 might be the D (6 bases). Germline CDR1 reads SGHKS; CDR2 reads YYEKEE (reference sequence). CDR3 size: 15 residues. V lost 4 bases and J 0 bases, leaving 14 bases between the germline ends. CDR3 DNA sequence: TGTGCCAGCAGCACGACAGGAATTCGCTCCTACGAGCAGTACTTC. As protein: CASSTTGIRSYEQYF.

The chain joins TRBV12-2 to TRBJ2-5; TRBD2, as called in the table, went unchecked against the DNA. TRBV12-2 corresponds to a pseudogene. This CDR3 contains 15 residues. The CDR3 DNA is TGTGCAAGTCGAGACAATCCGGGGGGGCAAGAGACCCAGTACTTC. This sequence encodes CASRDNPGGQETQYF.

This clone was counted a few times. The rearrangement uses TRBV7-9 and TRBJ2-3; D call uncertain. Trimming cost V 8 bases and J 2 bases, with 11 bases left between them. This CDR3 comprises 13 residues. Germline CDR1 is SEHNR and CDR2 is FQNEAQ (reference sequence). In DNA, the CDR3 is TGTGCCAGCGGACCAGCAGACACAGATACGCAGTATTTT. This translates into CASGPADTDTQYF.

The chain is built from TRBV7-8 and TRBJ2-7; tentative D call: TRBD1 (7 bases). The length of the CDR3 is 16 residues. Trimming cost V 7 bases and J 2 bases, with 21 bases left between them. From germline, CDR1 is SGHVS and CDR2 FQNEAQ. The CDR3 loop reads CASTKFRGERTYEQYF. The CDR3 coding sequence is TGTGCCAGCACCAAATTCAGGGGGGAGAGGACCTACGAGCAGTACTTC.

The chain uses TRBV7-3 and TRBJ2-1, with TRBD2 identical over 12 bases. Germline V lookup: CDR1 SGHTA, CDR2 FQGTGA. J lost 9 bases, V lost 7 bases, and 7 bases had no gene match. The CDR3 spans 14 residues. CDR3 loop: CASTPTSGSGEQFF. CDR3 nucleotide sequence: TGTGCCAGCACACCGACTAGCGGGAGTGGTGAGCAGTTCTTC.

The CDR3 is CASSSGAGANVLTF. The CDR3 DNA reads TGTGCCAGCAGTTCAGGGGCTGGGGCCAACGTCCTGACTTTC. The chain employs TRBV28 and TRBJ2-6, with a weak D call TRBD1 (6 bases). In germline, CDR1 is MDHEN, CDR2 SYDVKM. Trimming removed 4 bases at V and 2 bases at J, with 6 bases between. The CDR3 sequence is 14 residues long.

The chain recombines TRBV7-8 with TRBJ2-5; D perhaps matches TRBD2 (6 bases). Trimming took off 0 bases at V and 3 bases at J, with 11 bases between the two ends. This CDR3 spans 15 amino acids. Looked up from germline, CDR1 is SGHVS and CDR2 is FQNEAQ. CDR3 sequence reads: CASSLATGVEETQYF. In DNA form, the CDR3 reads TGTGCCAGCAGCTTAGCCACGGGGGTTGAAGAGACCCAGTACTTC.

V gene TRBV11-3 combines with J gene TRBJ1-1, with 8 bases fitting TRBD1. The trim removed 5 bases at V and 12 bases at J, leaving 11 bases unmatched. Germline assignment: CDR1 SGHNT and CDR2 YENEEA. CDR3 length equals 13 residues. As DNA, the CDR3 is TGTGCCAGCAGCCAAACCCGGACAGGGAGACCTTTCTTT. Amino acids: CASSQTRTGRPFF.

The genes are TRBV5-1 and TRBJ1-2; 7 bases fit TRBD1. The junction had 9 bases not matched to a gene; V was cut back by 2 bases and J by 8 bases. This CDR3 is built from 14 residues. CDR1 is SGHRS and CDR2 is YFSETQ in the germline V gene. The CDR3 coding sequence is TGCGCCAGCAGCTTAGGGGGCATGAATGTCGGCTACACCTTC. This sequence encodes CASSLGGMNVGYTF. The full variable domain, with the rest looked up from reference TRBV5-1 and TRBJ1-2, is KAGVTQTPRYLIKTRGQQVTLSCSPISGHRSVSWYQQTPGQGLQFLFEYFSETQRNKGNFPGRFSGRQFSNSRSEMNVSTLELGDSALYLCASSLGGMNVGYTFGSGTRLTVV.

This chain uses TRBV7-2 with TRBJ1-2, with unresolved D. V was pared by 6 bases and J by 4 bases, with 15 bases between. CDR1 and CDR2 (germline): SGHTA, FQGNSA. The CDR3 runs to 14 residues. CDR3 sequence reads: CASRLPAVLYGYTF. In DNA form, the CDR3 reads TGTGCCAGCAGGTTACCGGCGGTTCTCTATGGCTACACCTTC. The entire variable domain, with the rest obtained from reference TRBV7-2 and TRBJ1-2, is as follows: GAGVSQSPSNKVTEKGKDVELRCDPISGHTALYWYRQSLGQGLEFLIYFQGNSAPDKSGLPSDRFSAERTGGSVSTLTIQRTQQEDSAVYLCASRLPAVLYGYTFGSGTRLTVV.

The chain links TRBV5-1 to TRBJ2-3; tentative D call: TRBD2 (6 bases). Germline lookup yields CDR1 SGHRS and CDR2 YFSETQ. This CDR3 region has 15 residues. V was pared by 4 bases and J by 2 bases, with 14 bases between. CDR3: CASSGLGEVTDTQYF. CDR3 nucleotides: TGCGCCAGCAGCGGACTTGGGGAGGTCACAGATACGCAGTATTTT. Full variable domain (outside the CDR3, taken from reference TRBV5-1 and TRBJ2-3): KAGVTQTPRYLIKTRGQQVTLSCSPISGHRSVSWYQQTPGQGLQFLFEYFSETQRNKGNFPGRFSGRQFSNSRSEMNVSTLELGDSALYLCASSGLGEVTDTQYFGPGTRLTVL.

The chain couples TRBV11-3 to TRBJ2-1, with D unclear. CDR1 and CDR2 from the germline V gene are SGHNT and YENEEA. V shed 3 bases and J shed 9 bases, with 12 bases lying between them. The CDR3 length is 13 residues. CDR3 protein: CASSFGRLREQFF. CDR3 nucleotide sequence: TGTGCCAGCAGCTTCGGACGGTTACGTGAGCAGTTCTTC.

This clone was seen a few times. This chain links TRBV19 with TRBJ2-1; the D gene is possibly TRBD2 (5 bases). CDR3 length: 13 residues. The germline V gene has CDR1 LNHDA and CDR2 SQIVND (reference sequence). V was cut by 5 bases and J by 5 bases, with 10 bases left in between. In nucleotides, the CDR3 is TGTGCCAGTAGTTTGGGAGCGGACAATGAGCAGTTCTTC. This encodes CASSLGADNEQFF. Full variable domain (remainder filled in from reference TRBV19 and TRBJ2-1): DGGITQSPKYLFRKEGQNVTLSCEQNLNHDAMYWYRQDPGQGLRLIYYSQIVNDFQKGDIAEGYSVSREKKESFPLTVTSAQKNPTAFYLCASSLGADNEQFFGPGTRLTVL.

The CDR3 loop reads CASSLGAPQETQYF. The CDR3 DNA reads as TGCGCCAGCAGCTTGGGCGCCCCTCAAGAGACCCAGTACTTC. The V and J genes are TRBV5-1 and TRBJ2-5, with D unclear. The V gene lost 0 bases and the J gene lost 2 bases, with 8 bases spanning the gap. The germline V gene has CDR1 SGHRS and CDR2 YFSETQ. The CDR3 is made up of 14 amino acids.